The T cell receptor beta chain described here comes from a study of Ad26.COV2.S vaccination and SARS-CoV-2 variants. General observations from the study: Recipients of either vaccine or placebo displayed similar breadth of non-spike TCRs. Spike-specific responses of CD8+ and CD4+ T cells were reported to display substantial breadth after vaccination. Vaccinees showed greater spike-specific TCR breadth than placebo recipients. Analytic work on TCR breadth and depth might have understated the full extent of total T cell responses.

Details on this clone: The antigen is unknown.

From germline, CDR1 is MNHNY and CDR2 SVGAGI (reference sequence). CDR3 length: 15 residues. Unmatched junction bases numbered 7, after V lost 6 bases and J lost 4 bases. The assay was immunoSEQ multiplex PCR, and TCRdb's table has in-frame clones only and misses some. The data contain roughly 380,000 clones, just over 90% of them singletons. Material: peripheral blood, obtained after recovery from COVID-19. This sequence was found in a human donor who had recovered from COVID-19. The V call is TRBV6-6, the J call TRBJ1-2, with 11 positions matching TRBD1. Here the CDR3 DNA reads TGTGCCAGCAGACCTCCGGGACAGGGGGGCTATGGCTACACCTTC. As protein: CASRPPGQGGYGYTF.